What follows is one TCR beta chain and its context. The antigen it recognizes is unknown. No qualities accompany the bases; no much larger clone lies one base away. Libraries came from RACE. Data came from a NextSeq 500. During library preparation, unique molecular identifiers were attached to individual cDNA molecules so that TCRs could be counted quantitatively and reproducibly. Both TCR alpha and TCR beta chains were sequenced from each blood RNA sample. Processing in the source paper ran as follows. A median of approximately 96,000 TCRs per sample was observed, with a range of 23,224 to 690,600. The Decombinator software suite was used to annotate V, J and CDR3 in the TCR reads. To make PS versus PT1 abundance plots, every sample was subsampled to the same number of TCRs (28,000). Expanded TCRs were defined as absent before sensitization and observed at least eight times at the 2-week time point. TCRdb ran its own pipeline on the public reads, namely fastp trimming at Q25 and MiXCR clone calling, and kept in-frame beta chains. Each entry merges the rows of one CDR3 protein and shows their most common DNA and genes. V and J calls and clone size were set by TCRdb, not the authors. This sample comprises about 69,000 distinct CDR3 sequences, about 9.3% of them detected only once. The biggest ten clones account for 6.5% to 8.5% of the sample.

CDR1 and CDR2, looked up from the germline V gene (reference sequence), are SEHNR and FQNEAQ. At the junction V is shortened by 3 bases and J by 7 bases, with 7 bases in between. The CDR3 spans 12 residues, from the cysteine through the phenylalanine. Only CDR3 DNA is held: 36 bases, read in frame from base 1. This sample's time point label indicates: patch test 2, 6 weeks after DPC sensitization. Reading the label with the study, this specimen's treatment or condition is: therapeutic diphenylcyclopropenone sensitization with weekly scalp DPC. At every patch-test visit, the blood draw took place before the patch test was put on. Patients were considered eligible if aged 18 to 70, diagnosed with alopecia and deemed suitable for DPC therapy, and patients were excluded if pregnant. Total RNA was extracted from unfractionated whole blood collected in Tempus Blood RNA tubes. This entry is derived from a study of human T cells and chemical hapten exposure (dated by TCRdb to the early 2020s). With regard to the full study: For sensitization, 2% DPC in acetone was applied to a 2 cm by 2 cm area of upper inner arm skin. Patch tests used Finn chambers with 0.01% DPC on the upper back, scored after 6 days by International Contact Dermatitis Research Group standards. The mostly female patient cohort included alopecia areata with under or over 50% scalp involvement, alopecia totalis and alopecia universalis. Libraries were pooled for sequencing, and per-sample TCR yields varied mainly because of small differences in library volumes within the pool. Weekly therapeutic DPC doses were additionally applied to the scalp of patients throughout the roughly 24-week study period. In alopecia patients, the study followed how the peripheral blood TCR repertoire changed in vivo over primary and secondary sensitization to diphenylcyclopropenone (DPC), a hapten. Approximately 28 alopecia patients gave blood for TCR sequencing at one to four time points (pre-sensitization, 2, 6 and 24 weeks). Blood samples were taken from patients before sensitization (week 0) and then at 2, 6 and about 24 weeks after DPC sensitization. The paper as a whole reports these results and caveats: Patch test score was positively correlated with the number of PT1 expanded TCRs, with significance at thresholds 8, 16 and 32 but not at 4. Significantly more large CDR3 similarity clusters were formed by expanded TCRs than by pre-sensitization or healthy control sets, consistent with antigen-driven responses. All patients had alopecia, a presumed autoimmune disease, so their immune response might differ from that of healthy individuals. Repeated subsampling changed both the strength of the expansion versus patch-test correlation and the threshold at which that correlation became significant. DPC sensitization did not change the number of TCRs with a frequency above 1 in 1000, and there was no evidence of changes in global repertoire structure.

The chain links TRBV7-9 with TRBJ1-5; the D region possibly corresponds to TRBD1 (5 bases align). The TCR sequence derives from a woman between 45 and 65 years old with alopecia areata. Some clones in this sample may be carry-over from other donors' samples. The sequencing used whole blood, collected in connection with sensitization to the hapten diphenylcyclopropenone (DPC). CDR3 loop: CASSLGPQPQHF. The sequence in DNA is TGTGCCAGCAGCTTGGGGCCGCAGCCCCAGCATTTT.